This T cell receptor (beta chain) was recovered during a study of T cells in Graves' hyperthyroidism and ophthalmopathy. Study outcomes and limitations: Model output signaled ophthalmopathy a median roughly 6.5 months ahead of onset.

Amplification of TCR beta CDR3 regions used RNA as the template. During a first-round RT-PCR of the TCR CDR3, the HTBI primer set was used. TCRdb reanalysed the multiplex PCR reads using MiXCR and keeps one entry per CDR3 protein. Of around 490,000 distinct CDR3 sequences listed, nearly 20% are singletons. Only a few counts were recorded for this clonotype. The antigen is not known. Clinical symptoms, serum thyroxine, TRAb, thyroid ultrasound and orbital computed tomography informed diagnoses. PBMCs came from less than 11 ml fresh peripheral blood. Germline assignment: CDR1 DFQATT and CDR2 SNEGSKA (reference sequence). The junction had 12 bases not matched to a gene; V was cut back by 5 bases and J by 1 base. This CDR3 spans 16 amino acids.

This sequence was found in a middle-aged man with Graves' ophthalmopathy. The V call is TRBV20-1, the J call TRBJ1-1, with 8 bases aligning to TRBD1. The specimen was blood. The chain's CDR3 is CSAYSTGGGRNTEAFF. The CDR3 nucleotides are TGCAGTGCTTACTCTACAGGGGGAGGTCGGAACACTGAAGCTTTCTTT.